This T cell receptor (beta chain) stems from a study of immune evolution from preneoplasia to lung adenocarcinoma. H&E slides confirmed each diagnosis, reviewed by two pathologists independently. There are 13 residues in the CDR3. Deletions cut 5 bases from V and 9 bases from J, with 14 bases between. The germline gives CDR1 SGHAT, CDR2 FQNNGV. Study-wide results and limits: Later-stage lesions seemingly showed higher T cell density and diversity than normal lung. Top clone frequencies peaked in normal lung, apparently declining through invasive adenocarcinoma.

Generated by immunoSEQ multiplex PCR, the TCRdb table keeps only in-frame clones and is missing some. The data show 3,700 or so clones, approximately 89% seen once. This clone occurred a few times. Its antigen is as yet unknown. Sample: FFPE minimally invasive lung adenocarcinoma tissue. V is TRBV11-2 and J is TRBJ2-1; no clear D gene. This clonotype was sampled from a donor of 70 years or more with lung adenocarcinoma. CDR3 amino acids: CASSPRPQSEQFF. CDR3 nucleotide sequence: TGTGCCAGCAGCCCCCGCCCCCAAAGTGAGCAGTTCTTC.